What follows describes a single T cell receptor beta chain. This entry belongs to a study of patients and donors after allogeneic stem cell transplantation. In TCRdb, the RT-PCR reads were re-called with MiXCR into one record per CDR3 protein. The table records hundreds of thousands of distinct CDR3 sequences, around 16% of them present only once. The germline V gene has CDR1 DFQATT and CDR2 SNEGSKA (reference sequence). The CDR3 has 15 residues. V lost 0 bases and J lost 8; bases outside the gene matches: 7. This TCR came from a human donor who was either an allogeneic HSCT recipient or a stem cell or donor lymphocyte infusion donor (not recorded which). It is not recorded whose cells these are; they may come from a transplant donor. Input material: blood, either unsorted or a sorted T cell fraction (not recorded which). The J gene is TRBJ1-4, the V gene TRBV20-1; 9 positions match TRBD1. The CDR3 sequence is CSARETGGSREKLFF. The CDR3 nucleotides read TGCAGTGCTAGAGAAACAGGGGGCTCTAGAGAAAAACTGTTTTTT.